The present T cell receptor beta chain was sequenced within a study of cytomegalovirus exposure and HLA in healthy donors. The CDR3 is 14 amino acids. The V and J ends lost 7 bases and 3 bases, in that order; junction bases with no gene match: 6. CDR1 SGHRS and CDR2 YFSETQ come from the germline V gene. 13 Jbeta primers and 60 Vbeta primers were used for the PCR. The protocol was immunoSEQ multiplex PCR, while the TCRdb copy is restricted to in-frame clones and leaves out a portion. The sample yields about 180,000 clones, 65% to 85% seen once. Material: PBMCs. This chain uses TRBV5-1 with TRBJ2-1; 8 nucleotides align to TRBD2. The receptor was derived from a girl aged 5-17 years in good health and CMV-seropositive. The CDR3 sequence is CASGVGTSYNEQFF. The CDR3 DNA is TGCGCCAGCGGAGTTGGGACTAGCTACAATGAGCAGTTCTTC.